Given below is one T cell receptor beta chain in context. Its specific antigen is unknown. Base quality data are lacking; no much larger clone is found one base away. Spanning cysteine to phenylalanine, the CDR3 consists of 13 amino acids. The sequence is cut down to CDR3 DNA, 39 bases in frame from base 1. Trimming at the junction amounts to 0 bases on V and 8 bases on J, and the germline ends lie 10 bases apart. As encoded in the germline V gene, CDR1 is SGHNT while CDR2 is YENEEA. The sample belongs to a study of CD8 T cells in Susac syndrome (dated by TCRdb to between 2018 and 2021). Regarding the complete study: Among the sequenced Susac syndrome patients, more than 5 had clinically active disease and roughly eight were in clinical remission. At blood withdrawal, Susac syndrome patients were therapy-naive, treated with corticosteroids (with IVIg additionally given to some), or treated with IVIg alone. The study used repertoire sequencing to test whether antigen drove CD8+ T cell activation and differentiation in Susac syndrome. Clonality of the CD8+ T cell repertoire was compared between about a dozen healthy donors, roughly 14 Susac syndrome patients and some 15 multiple sclerosis patients.

High-throughput TCR beta sequencing profiled peripheral blood CD8+ and CD4+ T cells from healthy donors, Susac syndrome patients and multiple sclerosis patients. Recently defined diagnostic criteria for definite or probable disease were met by the Susac syndrome patients. Bulk CD8+ and CD4+ T cells were purified magnetically by negative isolation, whereas CD8+ TEMRA cells were enriched by FACS. Blood was collected in EDTA tubes and processed within 24 hours, with PBMCs isolated through density gradient centrifugation. PBMCs intended for TCR sequencing were cryopreserved in liquid nitrogen and were subsequently thawed in a 37 degrees C water bath. A purity of at least 90% was achieved for sorted or isolated CD4+, CD8+ and CD8+ TEMRA cells. Study-level results and caveats: Susac syndrome CD8+ repertoires showed clonal expansion, highest in CD8+ TEMRA cells and greater in clinically active than remitting patients. The number of individuals in the TCR sequencing and HLA analysis was acknowledged as relatively small. Roughly 15 and five Susac-specific public clones were found in the total CD8+ and CD8+ TEMRA repertoires, respectively.

RNA was extracted with the RNeasy kit and about 0.5 to 1 ug was reverse transcribed using random hexamers. The immunoSEQ multiplex PCR assay, covering 54 Vbeta and 13 Jbeta segments, was used to amplify TCR beta CDR3 regions. PCR amplification bias was corrected by using a synthetic template baseline for primer optimization and computational correction. Regarding the original processing steps: Only productive sequences were kept, with reads annotated to V, D and J genes according to IMGT and analyzed in immunoSEQ Analyzer. Clonality was calculated as one minus the Shannon entropy normalized by log2 of the number of productive unique sequences. For each patient and control, public and private clones were evaluated among the 100 most prevalent clones. Susac-specific clones were defined as absent from healthy and MS cohorts, over a thousand published viral clones and other ImmuneACCESS disease sequences. TCRdb redid the processing of the public reads, applying fastp at Q25 and MiXCR, and retained in-frame beta chains. When rows share a CDR3 protein, they turn into one entry using the most common DNA and genes. The authors' filters were not applied to this entry. Within this sample are 75,000 to 95,000 distinct CDR3 sequences, with more than 85% of them counted one time only. 0.4% to 0.5% of the sample lies in the top ten.

The TCR originated in a human donor with Susac syndrome. What was sequenced was CD8+ T cells from PBMCs. The chain is assembled from TRBV11-3 and TRBJ1-2; the D gene is not confidently resolved. The DNA sequence follows: TGTGCCAGCAGCTTAGACGGGAGCTTGGGCTACACCTTC. It codes for CASSLDGSLGYTF.